Each of the 9 T cell receptor beta chains below was sequenced from the same sample in a study of OX40 agonist ivuxolimab in advanced cancers. Method: immunoSEQ multiplex PCR; TCRdb's copy keeps in-frame clones and lacks some. The sample consists of some 45,000 clones, over 75% of them appearing once. The source material was CD4+ or CD8+ T cells sorted from blood, sampled in a trial of the OX40 agonist ivuxolimab. The receptors originated from an adult with an advanced solid tumor such as melanoma, head and neck, liver or kidney cancer.

V and J are TRBV5-1 and TRBJ2-7; D unresolved. V was pared by 0 bases and J by 1 base, with 11 bases between. The CDR3 has 15 amino acids. CDR1 and CDR2 (germline): SGHRS, YFSETQ. The chain's CDR3 is CASSLVDIGSYEQYF. CDR3 nucleotide sequence: TGCGCCAGCAGCTTGGTCGACATTGGATCCTACGAGCAGTACTTC.

V gene TRBV19 combines with J gene TRBJ1-1, with TRBD1 matching 7 bases. The germline V gene encodes CDR1 LNHDA and CDR2 SQIVND (reference sequence). The CDR3 has 14 residues. The V gene end was trimmed by 3 bases and the J gene end by 4 bases; junction bases not matched to a gene: 5. The CDR3 protein is CASSMRGLGTEAFF. Written as DNA, the CDR3 is TGTGCCAGTAGTATGAGGGGGCTTGGCACTGAAGCTTTCTTT.

This chain links TRBV7-9 with TRBJ2-7, with TRBD2 identical over 12 bases. The germline CDR1 and CDR2 sequences are SEHNR and FQNEAQ (reference sequence). The CDR3 consists of 15 residues. Germline trimming cut 2 bases from V and 3 bases from J; bases unmatched to any gene: 2. This chain's CDR3 is CASSLPTSGSYEQYF. As DNA, the CDR3 is TGTGCCAGCAGCTTACCGACTAGCGGGAGCTACGAGCAGTACTTC.

The V gene is TRBV11-1, the J gene TRBJ2-7; TRBD1 matches at 7 bases. The J segment lost 5 bases and the V segment lost 5 bases, leaving 6 bases of the junction unmatched. This CDR3 contains 13 residues. Per germline, CDR1 SGHAT and CDR2 FQDESV (reference sequence). The DNA of the CDR3 is TGTGCCAGCAGCCCAGGCAGGGGGAACGAGCAGTACTTC. This encodes CASSPGRGNEQYF.

V gene TRBV29-1 combines with J gene TRBJ1-1, with D perhaps TRBD1 (6 bases). V was shortened by 4 bases and J by 5 bases, with 17 bases between the two germline ends. This CDR3 is 14 amino acids long. The germline gives CDR1 SQVTM, CDR2 ANQGSEA. The CDR3 DNA follows: TGCAGCGTTGGGGAGGGGGAAGGGGAGACTGAAGCTTTCTTT. Amino acid sequence: CSVGEGEGETEAFF.

The V gene is TRBV12-5, the J gene TRBJ2-7; D possibly corresponds to TRBD2 (7 bases). Germline V gene lookup returns CDR1 LGHNT and CDR2 FRNRAP. V was pared by 4 bases and J by 3 bases, with 16 bases between. This CDR3 has 15 residues. The CDR3 spells CASGSIGGASYEQYF. The CDR3 DNA sequence: TGTGCTAGTGGTTCCATAGGGGGGGCGAGCTACGAGCAGTACTTC.

The rearrangement joins TRBV10-3 to TRBJ2-5, with D uncertain. Trimming removed 3 bases at V and 4 bases at J, with 6 bases between. CDR3 size: 12 residues. Per germline, CDR1 ENHRY and CDR2 SYGVKD. The CDR3 is CAISDQGETQYF. DNA for the CDR3: TGTGCCATCAGTGATCAAGGAGAGACCCAGTACTTC.

In this sample, this clone turned up a few times. The CDR3 loop reads CASRPHDRDEQYF. The CDR3 region has the DNA TGTGCCAGCAGACCGCATGACAGGGACGAGCAGTACTTC. The chain combines TRBV6-5 with TRBJ2-7; 7 bases line up with TRBD1. CDR3 length: 13 residues. V shed 6 bases and J 5 bases; nucleotides not matched to a gene: 7. From germline, CDR1 is MNHEY and CDR2 SVGAGI.

The chain joins TRBV4-3 to TRBJ1-1; the D is unclear. V was shortened by 0 bases and J by 7 bases, with 15 bases between the two germline ends. Germline CDR1 LGHNA, CDR2 YSLEER. This CDR3 region has 15 residues. CDR3 nucleotide sequence: TGCGCCAGCAGCCAAGATATATTCGGATCGATTGAAGCTTTCTTT. This translates into CASSQDIFGSIEAFF.